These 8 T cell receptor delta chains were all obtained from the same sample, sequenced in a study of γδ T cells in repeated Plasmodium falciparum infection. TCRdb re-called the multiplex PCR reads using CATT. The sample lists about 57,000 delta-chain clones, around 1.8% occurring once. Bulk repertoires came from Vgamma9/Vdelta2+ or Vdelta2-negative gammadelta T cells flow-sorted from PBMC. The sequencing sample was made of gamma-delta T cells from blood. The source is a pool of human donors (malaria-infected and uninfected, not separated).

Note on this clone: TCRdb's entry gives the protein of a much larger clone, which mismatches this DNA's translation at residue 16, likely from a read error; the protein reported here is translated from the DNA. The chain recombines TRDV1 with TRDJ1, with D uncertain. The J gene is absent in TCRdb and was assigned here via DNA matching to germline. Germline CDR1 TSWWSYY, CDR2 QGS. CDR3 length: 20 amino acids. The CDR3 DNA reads TGTGCTCTTGGGGAACCCGCAACTCAGGTAGTGATGGCGTACACCGGTAAACTCATCTTT. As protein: CALGEPATQVVMAYTGKLIF.

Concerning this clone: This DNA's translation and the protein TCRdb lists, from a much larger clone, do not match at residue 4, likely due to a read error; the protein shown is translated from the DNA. Here the CDR3 DNA reads TGTGCTCTTGAGGAATTCATACAGTCCGAGCCTGGGGGATACTTCAAGGTCGAACCATTCCCTAATGTGGCCGATAAACTCATCTTT. Translation gives CALEEFIQSEPGGYFKVEPFPNVADKLIF. The chain carries TRDV1 and TRDJ1; 11 positions agree with TRDD3. The J gene comes from matching the DNA to germline here; TCRdb lacks it. The CDR3 has 29 residues. The V gene's germline CDR1 is TSWWSYY and CDR2 QGS.

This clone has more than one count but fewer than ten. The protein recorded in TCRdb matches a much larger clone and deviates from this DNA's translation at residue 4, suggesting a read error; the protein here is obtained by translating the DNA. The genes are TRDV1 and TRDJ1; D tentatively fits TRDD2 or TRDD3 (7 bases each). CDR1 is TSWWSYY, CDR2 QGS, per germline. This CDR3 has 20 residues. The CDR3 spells CALEEPLSYCGILPTDKLIF. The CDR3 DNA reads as TGTGCTCTTGAGGAACCCCTTTCCTACTGTGGGATACTCCCCACCGATAAACTCATCTTT.

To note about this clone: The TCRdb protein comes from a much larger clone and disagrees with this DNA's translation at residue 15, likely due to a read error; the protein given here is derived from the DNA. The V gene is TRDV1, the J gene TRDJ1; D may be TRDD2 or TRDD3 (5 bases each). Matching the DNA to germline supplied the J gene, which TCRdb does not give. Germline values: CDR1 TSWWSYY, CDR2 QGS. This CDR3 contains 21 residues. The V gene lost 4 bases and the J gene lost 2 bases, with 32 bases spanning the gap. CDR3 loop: CALGGPSPPLRPPGGTDKLIF. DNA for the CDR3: TGTGCTCTTGGGGGACCCTCCCCCCCCCTACGCCCCCCGGGGGGTACCGATAAACTCATCTTT.

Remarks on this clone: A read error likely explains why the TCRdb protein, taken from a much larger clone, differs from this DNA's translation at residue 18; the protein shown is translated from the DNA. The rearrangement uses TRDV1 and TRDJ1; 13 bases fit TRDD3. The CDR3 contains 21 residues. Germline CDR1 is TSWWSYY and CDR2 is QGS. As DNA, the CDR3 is TGTGCTCTTGGGGAACTACTTCCTAGTATCTACTGGGGGATACGACCCGATCAACTCATCTTT. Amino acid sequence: CALGELLPSIYWGIRPDQLIF.

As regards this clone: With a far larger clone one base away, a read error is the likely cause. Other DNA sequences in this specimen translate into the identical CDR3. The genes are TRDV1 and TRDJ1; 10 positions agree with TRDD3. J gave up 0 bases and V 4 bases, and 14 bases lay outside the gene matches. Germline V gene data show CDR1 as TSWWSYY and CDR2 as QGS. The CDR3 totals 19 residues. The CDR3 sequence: CALGGATTGGSFYTDKLIF. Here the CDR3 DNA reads TGTGCTCTTGGGGGGGCCACGACTGGGGGATCATTCTACACCGATAAACTCATCTTT.

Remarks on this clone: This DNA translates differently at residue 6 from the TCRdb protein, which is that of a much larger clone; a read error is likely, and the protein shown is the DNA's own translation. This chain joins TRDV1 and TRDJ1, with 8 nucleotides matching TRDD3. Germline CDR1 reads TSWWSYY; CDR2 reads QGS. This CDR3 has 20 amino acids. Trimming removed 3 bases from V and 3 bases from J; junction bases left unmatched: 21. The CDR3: CALGDLYWGSTGVWPDKLIF. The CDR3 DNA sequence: TGTGCTCTTGGGGATTTGTACTGGGGGTCCACCGGAGTCTGGCCCGATAAACTCATCTTT.

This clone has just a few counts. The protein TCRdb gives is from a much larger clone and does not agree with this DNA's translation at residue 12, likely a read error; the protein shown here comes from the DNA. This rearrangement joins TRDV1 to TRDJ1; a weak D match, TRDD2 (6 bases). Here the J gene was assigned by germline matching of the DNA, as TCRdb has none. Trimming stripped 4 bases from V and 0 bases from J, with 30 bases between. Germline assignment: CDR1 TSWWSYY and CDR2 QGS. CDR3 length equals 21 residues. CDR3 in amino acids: CALGVQGWLLLHTSYTDKLIF. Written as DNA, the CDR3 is TGTGCTCTTGGGGTTCAAGGGTGGCTCCTACTTCATACTTCGTACACCGATAAACTCATCTTT.